These T cell receptor beta chains were read from a single sample in a study of T cells in Graves' hyperthyroidism and ophthalmopathy. TCRdb redid the calling of the multiplex PCR reads with MiXCR, one entry per CDR3 protein. Among hundreds of thousands of distinct CDR3 sequences, more than 45% were seen once, and the ten largest hold just under 8.5%. Sequencing was carried out using peripheral blood or thyroid tissue (not recorded which). Source of these receptors: a young woman with Graves' hyperthyroidism. The CDR3 runs from the conserved cysteine through the conserved F or W. Each record gives: CDR3 protein, CDR3 DNA, D gene, V gene, J gene, clone size. A D gene is named only where the DNA matches it firmly. Rows give clone size only sometimes, using once, few, many, or a class for an expanded clone.

cdr3_aa: CSVDETGDGQPQHF; cdr3_nt: TGCAGCGTTGATGAGACAGGGGACGGTCAGCCCCAGCATTTT; d_call: TRBD1; v_call: TRBV29-1; j_call: TRBJ1-5; clone_size: many
cdr3_aa: CAISVDPGAKTEAFF; cdr3_nt: TGTGCCATCAGCGTTGATCCGGGGGCGAAAACTGAAGCTTTCTTT; d_call: NA; v_call: TRBV10-3; j_call: TRBJ1-1; clone_size: NA
cdr3_aa: CASSARFTGTDEKLFF; cdr3_nt: TGTGCCAGCAGTGCGAGATTCACAGGGACAGATGAAAAACTGTTTTTT; d_call: TRBD1; v_call: TRBV25-1; j_call: TRBJ1-4; clone_size: NA
cdr3_aa: CASSLEVAQPQHF; cdr3_nt: TGTGCCAGCAGCTTAGAGGTGGCTCAGCCCCAGCATTTT; d_call: NA; v_call: TRBV7-2; j_call: TRBJ1-5; clone_size: NA
cdr3_aa: CATPFGKGQETQYF; cdr3_nt: TGTGCCACCCCATTCGGGAAGGGGCAAGAGACCCAGTACTTC; d_call: NA; v_call: TRBV24-1; j_call: TRBJ2-5; clone_size: NA
cdr3_aa: CSVEVAAGGHEKLFF; cdr3_nt: TGCAGCGTTGAAGTAGCTGCAGGGGGACATGAAAAACTGTTTTTT; d_call: TRBD1; v_call: TRBV29-1; j_call: TRBJ1-4; clone_size: NA
cdr3_aa: CASRSGDQPQHF; cdr3_nt: TGTGCCAGCAGATCGGGGGACCAGCCCCAGCATTTT; d_call: NA; v_call: TRBV2; j_call: TRBJ1-5; clone_size: few
cdr3_aa: CASSQDRNTEAFF; cdr3_nt: TGTGCCAGCAGCCAAGACAGGAACACTGAAGCTTTCTTT; d_call: NA; v_call: TRBV14; j_call: TRBJ1-1; clone_size: many
cdr3_aa: CASSDLSSYNSPLHF; cdr3_nt: TGCGCCAGCAGCGACCTGAGCTCCTATAATTCACCCCTCCACTTT; d_call: NA; v_call: TRBV5-1; j_call: TRBJ1-6; clone_size: NA
cdr3_aa: CASSRPGLAGAGEQYF; cdr3_nt: TGTGCCAGCAGTCGACCGGGACTAGCGGGAGCGGGCGAGCAGTACTTC; d_call: TRBD2; v_call: TRBV24-1; j_call: TRBJ2-7; clone_size: once
cdr3_aa: CASSSGDQTQHF; cdr3_nt: TGTGCCAGCAGCTCGGGGGACCAGACCCAGCATTTT; d_call: NA; v_call: TRBV7-8; j_call: TRBJ1-5; clone_size: NA
cdr3_aa: CSSTGQGDEKLFF; cdr3_nt: TGCAGCTCAACCGGACAGGGGGATGAAAAACTGTTTTTT; d_call: TRBD1; v_call: TRBV29-1; j_call: TRBJ1-4; clone_size: NA
cdr3_aa: CSANGLAGGPRETQYF; cdr3_nt: TGCAGTGCTAACGGACTAGCGGGGGGGCCAAGGGAGACCCAGTACTTC; d_call: TRBD2; v_call: TRBV20-1; j_call: TRBJ2-5; clone_size: NA
cdr3_aa: CASSQGRRGLDGYTF; cdr3_nt: TGTGCCAGCAGCCAAGGGAGGAGGGGGCTCGATGGCTACACCTTC; d_call: TRBD1; v_call: TRBV4-2; j_call: TRBJ1-2; clone_size: once
cdr3_aa: CAISRQGGYGYTF; cdr3_nt: TGTGCCATCAGTCGGCAGGGAGGGTATGGCTACACCTTC; d_call: NA; v_call: TRBV10-3; j_call: TRBJ1-2; clone_size: NA
cdr3_aa: CAARTGSREQYF; cdr3_nt: TGCGCCGCCCGGACAGGGTCTCGGGAGCAGTACTTC; d_call: TRBD1; v_call: TRBV10-2; j_call: TRBJ2-7; clone_size: once
cdr3_aa: CASSYGSNAEAFF; cdr3_nt: TGTGCCAGCAGTTACGGCTCGAACGCTGAAGCTTTCTTT; d_call: NA; v_call: TRBV6-2/TRBV6-3; j_call: TRBJ1-1; clone_size: NA
cdr3_aa: CASSARDGTGTHYGYTF; cdr3_nt: TGTGCCAGCAGTGCTAGAGACGGGACAGGAACTCACTATGGCTACACCTTC; d_call: TRBD1; v_call: TRBV25-1; j_call: TRBJ1-2; clone_size: NA
cdr3_aa: CSLGTGTTF; cdr3_nt: TGCAGCTTAGGGACAGGGACCACCTTC; d_call: TRBD1; v_call: TRBV29-1; j_call: TRBJ1-2; clone_size: NA
cdr3_aa: CASSQGEWAYNSPLHF; cdr3_nt: TGCGCCAGCAGCCAAGGGGAGTGGGCCTATAATTCACCCCTCCACTTT; d_call: NA; v_call: TRBV4-1; j_call: TRBJ1-6; clone_size: many
cdr3_aa: CASSSGTTPGQPQHF; cdr3_nt: TGTGCCAGCAGTTCGGGAACCACACCGGGGCAGCCCCAGCATTTT; d_call: NA; v_call: TRBV2; j_call: TRBJ1-5; clone_size: many
cdr3_aa: CASSRAGTGNEKLFF; cdr3_nt: TGTGCCAGCAGCCGGGCCGGGACAGGGAACGAAAAACTGTTTTTT; d_call: TRBD1; v_call: TRBV7-9; j_call: TRBJ1-4; clone_size: few
cdr3_aa: CASSYSTSGPETQYF; cdr3_nt: TGTGCCAGCAGTTACTCGACTAGCGGCCCAGAGACCCAGTACTTC; d_call: TRBD2; v_call: TRBV9; j_call: TRBJ2-5; clone_size: few
cdr3_aa: CASTYGQSTYYEQYF; cdr3_nt: TGTGCCAGCACCTACGGACAGTCCACCTACTACGAGCAGTACTTC; d_call: NA; v_call: TRBV6-2/TRBV6-3; j_call: TRBJ2-7; clone_size: once
cdr3_aa: CAISVDQPQHF; cdr3_nt: TGTGCCATCAGTGTGGATCAGCCCCAGCATTTT; d_call: NA; v_call: TRBV10-3; j_call: TRBJ1-5; clone_size: NA
cdr3_aa: CARAGTSEKTSTRETQYF; cdr3_nt: TGTGCCAGGGCCGGGACGAGTGAAAAGACTAGCACTCGGGAGACCCAGTACTTC; d_call: TRBD2; v_call: TRBV2; j_call: TRBJ2-5; clone_size: NA
cdr3_aa: CASSASLTHNYGYTF; cdr3_nt: TGCGCCAGCAGCGCGAGCCTGACACATAACTATGGCTACACCTTC; d_call: NA; v_call: TRBV4-1; j_call: TRBJ1-2; clone_size: few
cdr3_aa: CASSLGMGNTEAFF; cdr3_nt: TGTGCCAGCAGCTTAGGTATGGGAAACACTGAAGCTTTCTTT; d_call: NA; v_call: TRBV13; j_call: TRBJ1-1; clone_size: NA
cdr3_aa: CASTVRASGPPYEQYF; cdr3_nt: TGTGCCAGTACCGTGAGGGCTAGCGGGCCTCCCTACGAGCAGTACTTC; d_call: TRBD2; v_call: TRBV19; j_call: TRBJ2-7; clone_size: NA
cdr3_aa: CSARVISGPEQYF; cdr3_nt: TGCAGTGCTAGAGTTATTAGCGGTCCCGAGCAGTACTTC; d_call: NA; v_call: TRBV20-1; j_call: TRBJ2-7; clone_size: many